These 27 T cell receptor beta chains were sequenced from one sample in a study of naive and memory T cell subsets. Amplification of ligated cDNA took four PCR rounds with SP2 and nested alpha and beta constant primers. TCRdb redid the calling of the 5' RACE reads with MiXCR, one entry per CDR3 protein. The sample lists about 59,000 distinct CDR3 sequences; less than 10% were seen once. A UMI-containing oligonucleotide was joined by 3' ligation to the TCR cDNA template. These receptor sequences come from a female donor in good health.

This clonotype was counted a few times. This chain joins TRBV28 and TRBJ1-5; 7 bases match TRBD1. This CDR3 is built from 14 residues. V lost 5 bases, J lost 4 bases, and 5 bases stayed unmatched. Germline CDR1 is MDHEN and CDR2 is SYDVKM. CDR3 in amino acids: CASSTQTGNQPQHF. The CDR3 DNA reads TGTGCCAGCAGTACTCAGACAGGGAATCAGCCCCAGCATTTT. The full variable domain, in which reference TRBV28 and TRBJ1-5 provide the parts outside the CDR3, is DVKVTQSSRYLVKRTGEKVFLECVQDMDHENMFWYRQDPGLGLRLIYFSYDVKMKEKGDIPEGYSVSREKKERFSLILESASTNQTSMYLCASSTQTGNQPQHFGDGTRLSIL.

A few counts support this clonotype. The chain combines TRBV2 with TRBJ2-5, with 7 nucleotides matching TRBD2. The length of the CDR3 is 14 residues. Losses at the gene ends were 9 bases for V and 4 bases for J; bases not matched to a gene: 11. Germline loops: CDR1 SNHLY, CDR2 FYNNEI. The CDR3 region has the DNA TGTGCCAGTCGACTAAGACTAGCTACAGAGACCCAGTACTTC. Protein product: CASRLRLATETQYF.

This clonotype appeared a few times. The chain couples TRBV7-8 to TRBJ1-4; D unresolved. CDR1 and CDR2 (germline): SGHVS, FQNEAQ. V was pared by 2 bases and J by 5 bases, with 12 bases between. There are 15 residues in the CDR3. In DNA form, the CDR3 reads TGTGCCAGCAGCTTAAATCCCAGGCTGAATGAAAAACTGTTTTTT. This codes for CASSLNPRLNEKLFF.

This clonotype has only a few counts. The chain has TRBV6-6 and TRBJ1-3; possible D gene TRBD1, 6 bases. This CDR3 is 15 amino acids long. Germline CDR1 and CDR2: MNHNY and SVGAGI (reference sequence). Trimming left V 0 bases short and J 4 bases short, with 10 bases between. This chain's CDR3 is CASSYSQGQGNTIYF. In DNA form, the CDR3 reads TGTGCCAGCAGTTACTCTCAGGGACAAGGAAACACCATATATTTT.

This clonotype was found a few times. V is TRBV14 and J is TRBJ2-7, with 8 bases identical to TRBD1. Germline-derived CDR1 and CDR2 are SGHDN and FVKESK. Losses at the gene ends were 5 bases for V and 5 bases for J; bases not matched to a gene: 5. The CDR3 loop spans 13 amino acids. CDR3 coding DNA: TGTGCCAGCAGCTCGGACAGGGTCCACGAGCAGTACTTC. This encodes CASSSDRVHEQYF.

In its sample, this clonotype was seen a few times. The gene calls are TRBV7-2 and TRBJ1-5, with D perhaps matching TRBD1 (6 bases). The CDR3 runs to 14 residues. The V end was cut by 5 bases, the J end by 2 bases, with 10 bases between. CDR1 and CDR2 (germline): SGHTA, FQGNSA. The CDR3 spells CASSRAGGNQPQHF. The CDR3 DNA sequence: TGTGCCAGCAGCCGGGCAGGGGGCAATCAGCCCCAGCATTTT.

The chain joins TRBV20-1 to TRBJ2-7; tentatively, D is TRBD2 (5 bases). There are 15 residues in the CDR3. The V end was cut by 6 bases, the J end by 2 bases, with 20 bases between. Germline CDR1 is DFQATT and CDR2 is SNEGSKA (reference sequence). In DNA, the CDR3 is TGCAGTGCACCGGCCGGACTTGGAATCACCTACGAGCAGTACTTC. Translation: CSAPAGLGITYEQYF.

This clonotype was recorded at least ten times. This sequence joins TRBV3-1 and TRBJ1-1, with D unclear. CDR1 and CDR2 (germline): LGHDT, YNNKEL (reference sequence). The CDR3 sequence is 14 residues long. V lost 1 base and J lost 2, with 8 bases in between. The CDR3 spells CASSQVTTNTEAFF. The CDR3 bases are TGTGCCAGCAGCCAAGTTACTACCAACACTGAAGCTTTCTTT.

This clonotype was recorded a few times. The chain uses TRBV7-8 and TRBJ2-7; D perhaps matches TRBD2 (7 bases). Looked up from germline, CDR1 is SGHVS and CDR2 is FQNEAQ. Trimming cost V 4 bases and J 5 bases, with 15 bases left between them. The CDR3 sequence is 14 residues long. The CDR3 bases are TGTGCCAGCAGCTACAGGGAGGGGACCAACGAGCAGTACTTC. This sequence encodes CASSYREGTNEQYF.

V is TRBV20-1 and J is TRBJ1-1; no definite D call. Germline CDR1 and CDR2: DFQATT and SNEGSKA (reference sequence). Trimming took off 6 bases at V and 1 base at J, with 9 bases between the two ends. The CDR3 loop spans 12 amino acids. The CDR3 DNA reads as TGCAGTGCACCAACCTGGAACACTGAAGCTTTCTTT. This translates into CSAPTWNTEAFF.

This clonotype was observed a few times. This chain joins TRBV28 and TRBJ2-3; 13 nucleotides match TRBD2. There are 19 residues in the CDR3. V trimming: 2 bases; J trimming: 2 bases; junction bases outside the gene matches: 10. Per the germline V gene, CDR1 is MDHEN and CDR2 is SYDVKM. This chain's CDR3 is CASSLGLAGELWDTDTQYF. Written as DNA, the CDR3 is TGTGCCAGCAGTTTAGGACTAGCGGGAGAACTTTGGGACACAGATACGCAGTATTTT.

The chain recombines TRBV29-1 with TRBJ1-1, with D perhaps matching TRBD1 (5 bases). Trimming removed 6 bases at V and 2 bases at J, with 13 bases between. The CDR3 consists of 13 residues. Per the germline V gene, CDR1 is SQVTM and CDR2 is ANQGSEA. CDR3 residues: CSVESDINTEAFF. The DNA for the CDR3 is TGCAGCGTCGAGTCGGACATAAACACTGAAGCTTTCTTT.

This clonotype occurred many times. The chain joins TRBV29-1 to TRBJ1-4, with 7 bases matching TRBD1. V was clipped by 1 base and J by 4 bases; unmatched bases: 3. CDR1 SQVTM and CDR2 ANQGSEA come from the germline V gene. This CDR3 region has 14 residues. In nucleotides, the CDR3 is TGCAGCGTTGAAGGGACAGGTGATAATGAAAAACTGTTTTTT. Residues: CSVEGTGDNEKLFF.

This clonotype was counted many times. This chain connects TRBV10-1 to TRBJ1-1; 8 nucleotides agree with TRBD1. Germline values: CDR1 WNHNN, CDR2 SYGVQD (reference sequence). Trimming removed 0 bases from V and 4 bases from J; junction bases left unmatched: 1. The CDR3 is 14 residues long. CDR3 DNA: TGCGCCAGCAGTGAGTCCACAGGGGGCACTGAAGCTTTCTTT. As protein: CASSESTGGTEAFF.

J is TRBJ1-2 and V is TRBV18, with 7 bases lining up with TRBD1. Trimming cost V 4 bases and J 6 bases; bases outside gene matches: 2. Germline V gene data show CDR1 as KGHSH and CDR2 as LQKENI. This CDR3 is 12 amino acids long. CDR3 amino acids: CASSLTGDGYTF. In DNA form, the CDR3 reads TGTGCCAGCTCACTAACAGGGGATGGCTACACCTTC.

The V gene is TRBV29-1, the J gene TRBJ1-1; D gene ambiguous. This CDR3 is built from 12 residues. The germline CDR1 and CDR2 sequences are SQVTM and ANQGSEA. Trimming stripped 7 bases from V and 5 bases from J, with 14 bases between. CDR3 nucleotide sequence: TGCAGCGCCTCAGACTCAAGGACTGAAGCTTTCTTT. This gives the protein CSASDSRTEAFF.

The table lists this clonotype with many counts. This sequence joins TRBV11-2 and TRBJ2-5; no clear D. Germline CDR1 reads SGHAT; CDR2 reads FQNNGV. V lost 4 bases, J lost 1 base, and 1 base lay in between. The CDR3 totals 11 residues. Here the CDR3 reads CASSSQETQYF. The CDR3 DNA sequence: TGTGCCAGCAGCTCCCAAGAGACCCAGTACTTC.

This clonotype appeared a few times. V and J are TRBV19 and TRBJ2-3; TRBD2 matches 12 bases. CDR1 is LNHDA and CDR2 is SQIVND in the germline V gene (reference sequence). V lost 4 bases, J lost 1 base, and 9 bases stayed unmatched. The CDR3 loop spans 18 amino acids. The CDR3 coding sequence is TGTGCCAGTAGTACCAGACTAGCGGGAGTCGGGGGCACAGATACGCAGTATTTT. This translates into CASSTRLAGVGGTDTQYF.

This clonotype was detected many times. V gene TRBV6-6 combines with J gene TRBJ1-1; D might be TRBD1 (6 bases). Germline CDR1 MNHNY, CDR2 SVGAGI (reference sequence). Trimming stripped 5 bases from V and 7 bases from J, with 14 bases between. The CDR3 spans 13 residues. The CDR3 DNA sequence: TGTGCCAGCAGTCTTACAGGGCTTGGTGAAGCTTTCTTT. This gives the protein CASSLTGLGEAFF.

This chain uses TRBV11-2 with TRBJ2-3, with D uncertain. The CDR3 runs 12 residues. Trimming removed 1 base from V and 5 bases from J, with 4 bases in between. Germline CDR1 is SGHAT and CDR2 is FQNNGV. As DNA, the CDR3 is TGTGCCAGCAGCTTAGTGGAAGATACGCAGTATTTT. This sequence encodes CASSLVEDTQYF.

This clonotype has just a few counts. The rearrangement joins TRBV3-1 to TRBJ2-1, with 7 bases identical to TRBD1. Germline values: CDR1 LGHDT, CDR2 YNNKEL (reference sequence). The CDR3 has 19 amino acids. The ends lost 5 bases at V and 6 bases at J; junction bases unmatched: 22. For the CDR3, the DNA is TGTGCCAGCAGCTCTCTCCTCGGATCATACTCGACAGGGAGCAATGAGCAGTTCTTC. It specifies CASSSLLGSYSTGSNEQFF.

The rearrangement joins TRBV6-5 to TRBJ1-5; no firm D call. Looked up from germline, CDR1 is MNHEY and CDR2 is SVGAGI. Trimming cost V 0 bases and J 5 bases, with 5 bases left between them. The CDR3 has 13 residues. For the CDR3, the DNA is TGTGCCAGCAGTTACTCATGGGATCAGCCCCAGCATTTT. The encoded protein is CASSYSWDQPQHF.

Many counts were recorded for this clonotype. This chain joins TRBV2 and TRBJ2-7; D is possibly TRBD1 (6 bases). The ends were cut back, 7 bases at V and 3 bases at J, with 13 bases in the middle. CDR3 length: 13 residues. Germline V CDR1 and CDR2: SNHLY, FYNNEI. Here the CDR3 reads CASTQSDSYEQYF. Written as DNA, the CDR3 is TGTGCCAGCACCCAATCGGACAGCTACGAGCAGTACTTC.

This clonotype came up many times. The rearrangement uses TRBV7-3 and TRBJ1-6; D gene unclear. The CDR3 is 16 residues long. Deletions cut 4 bases from V and 4 bases from J, with 14 bases between. CDR1 and CDR2 (germline): SGHTA, FQGTGA. CDR3 amino acids: CASSSHGRGYNSPLHF. The CDR3, as DNA: TGTGCCAGCAGCTCCCATGGCCGGGGTTATAATTCACCCCTCCACTTT. The full variable domain, with the rest looked up from reference TRBV7-3 and TRBJ1-6, is GAGVSQTPSNKVTEKGKYVELRCDPISGHTALYWYRQSLGQGPEFLIYFQGTGAADDSGLPNDRFFAVRPEGSVSTLKIQRTERGDSAVYLCASSSHGRGYNSPLHFGNGTRLTVT.

The chain links TRBV7-6 to TRBJ2-1, with D possibly being TRBD2 (6 bases). Germline assignment: CDR1 SGHVS and CDR2 FNYEAQ. The V end was cut by 5 bases, the J end by 1 base, with 12 bases between. The CDR3 loop spans 15 amino acids. CDR3 sequence: CASSLRDASYNEQFF. As DNA, the CDR3 is TGTGCCAGCAGCCTGCGGGACGCATCCTACAATGAGCAGTTCTTC.

In its sample, this clonotype was seen many times. The chain is built from TRBV11-3 and TRBJ2-1; D is ambiguous. Germline CDR1 is SGHNT and CDR2 is YENEEA. Trimming pared 3 bases from V and 3 bases from J, leaving 12 bases between. The CDR3 contains 15 residues. CDR3 coding DNA: TGTGCCAGCAGCTTCAGACACGACAACTACAATGAGCAGTTCTTC. Protein: CASSFRHDNYNEQFF.

The CDR3 DNA reads TGTGCCAGCAGTGACGGACTAGCGGGGCCCTCCTACGAGCAGTACTTC. Translating it yields CASSDGLAGPSYEQYF. The chain carries TRBV6-5 and TRBJ2-7; 12 bases map to TRBD2. From germline, CDR1 is MNHEY and CDR2 SVGAGI. This CDR3 contains 16 residues. The V segment lost 5 bases and the J segment 0 bases; nucleotides outside the gene matches: 5.